This T cell receptor beta chain came from a study of cytomegalovirus exposure and HLA in healthy donors. About this clone: The antigen remains unidentified.

V shed 4 bases, J shed 3 bases, and the junction held 5 bases outside the gene matches. Germline V gene sequence: CDR1 SGDLS, CDR2 YYNGEE. CDR3 length equals 14 residues. PCR used 60 Vbeta primers and 13 Jbeta primers. Assay: immunoSEQ multiplex PCR; the TCRdb copy retains only in-frame clones and omits some. The sample table includes more than 100,000 clones. Study results and limitations: Owing to their indistinguishability, certain V segments, notably TRBV6-2 and TRBV6-3, were excluded.

V is TRBV9 and J is TRBJ2-5; 8 bases agree with TRBD1. The TCR sequence derives from a woman between 35 and 50 years old in good health and CMV-seronegative. Sequences were obtained from PBMCs. CDR3 sequence: CASSPRDRKETQYF. Written as DNA, the CDR3 is TGTGCCAGCAGCCCGCGGGACAGGAAAGAGACCCAGTACTTC. Full variable domain (rest looked up from reference TRBV9 and TRBJ2-5): DSGVTQTPKHLITATGQRVTLRCSPRSGDLSVYWYQQSLDQGLQFLIQYYNGEERAKGNILERFSAQQFPDLHSELNLSSLELGDSALYFCASSPRDRKETQYFGPGTRLLVL.